Reported below is one TCR beta chain. Its antigen is not known. V dropped 5 bases and J dropped 3 bases, with 20 bases sitting between them. There are 16 residues in the CDR3. Germline values: CDR1 SGHRS, CDR2 YFSETQ. This sample's time point: week 5, during vaccination. Doses consisted of 300 ug of mutant IDH1 20-mer peptide each, paired with topical imiquimod. Measured with immunoSEQ multiplex PCR; TCRdb has only the in-frame clones, and not every one. Of over 55,000 clones listed, 65% to 90% are singletons. The data were obtained in a study of a mutant IDH1 vaccine in newly diagnosed glioma. Study as a whole: Of the patients given treatment, around 60% were male and about 38% were female, and a mean age of about 44 years was recorded. Earlier treatment was radiotherapy, temozolomide, or both, with most getting both.

General study results and limits: Pseudoprogression showed no apparent link to changes in top peripheral T cell clonotypes. Among patients, 93.3% showed immune responses induced by the vaccine.

The chain uses TRBV5-1 and TRBJ1-1, with D possibly TRBD1 on 5 matching bases. The source is a young woman with glioma. Some clones in this sample may be carry-over from other donors' samples. Sequences were derived from PBMCs, sampled from a glioma patient whose treatment included an IDH1 peptide vaccine. The CDR3 DNA reads as TGCGCCAGCAGGGGTGAAGGGGCTGGTAGGTACACTGAAGCTTTCTTT. This gives the protein CASRGEGAGRYTEAFF.